One sample yielded the 29 T cell receptor beta chains listed below, sequenced in a study of memory CD4+ T cells and cytomegalovirus serostatus. The sort gate was single viable CD3+CD4+CD8-CD45RO+ cells for memory CD4+ T cells. Profiled with immunoSEQ multiplex PCR; TCRdb holds only in-frame clones, not every one. Here the sample spans under 40,000 clones, about 80% being singletons. Sequenced material: memory CD4+ T cells from blood. These receptors all stem from an adult in good health and CMV-seropositive.

The chain recombines TRBV9 with TRBJ2-1; 8 positions agree with TRBD2. This CDR3 spans 14 amino acids. V was clipped by 4 bases and J by 4 bases; unmatched bases: 4. Germline values: CDR1 SGDLS, CDR2 YYNGEE. Here the CDR3 reads CASSPGTRYNEQFF. DNA of the CDR3: TGTGCCAGCAGCCCGGGGACTAGGTACAATGAGCAGTTCTTC.

The chain has TRBV4-3 and TRBJ1-2; D perhaps matches TRBD1 (6 bases). Germline values: CDR1 LGHNA, CDR2 YSLEER. The CDR3 is 16 amino acids. V was cut by 3 bases and J by 4 bases, with 18 bases left in between. CDR3 in DNA: TGCGCCAGCAGCCAGTCTTCGGGGGCCTTTGGCTATGGCTACACCTTC. Protein: CASSQSSGAFGYGYTF.

V is TRBV6-1 and J is TRBJ1-2; 7 bases are a match to TRBD1. Germline V gene sequence: CDR1 MNHNS, CDR2 SASEGT. The CDR3 length is 14 residues. The V gene end was trimmed by 1 base and the J gene end by 8 bases; junction bases not matched to a gene: 7. Here the CDR3 reads CASSEVFGTDGYTF. The CDR3 region has the DNA TGTGCCAGCAGTGAAGTTTTTGGGACAGACGGCTACACCTTC.

This chain connects TRBV20-1 to TRBJ2-1; D remains ambiguous. V gave up 6 bases and J gave up 7 bases, with 7 bases separating them. CDR1 is DFQATT, CDR2 SNEGSKA, per germline (reference sequence). The length of the CDR3 is 10 residues. In nucleotides, the CDR3 is TGCAGTGCGGTCCAGAATGAGCAGTTCTTC. Protein sequence: CSAVQNEQFF.

This chain links TRBV19 with TRBJ1-2; D not certain. CDR1 and CDR2 from the germline V gene are LNHDA and SQIVND (reference sequence). V gave up 6 bases and J gave up 4 bases, with 9 bases separating them. The CDR3 is made up of 12 amino acids. CDR3 DNA: TGTGCCAGTAGATCGGGAAGCTATGGCTACACCTTC. Amino acid sequence: CASRSGSYGYTF.

V and J are TRBV7-6 and TRBJ2-7, with D hard to call. V lost 2 bases and J lost 6, with 17 bases in between. Germline V gene lookup returns CDR1 SGHVS and CDR2 FNYEAQ. The CDR3 extends over 15 amino acids. The CDR3 spells CASSLSTPPQAEQYF. DNA for the CDR3: TGTGCCAGCAGCTTATCGACACCTCCTCAGGCCGAGCAGTACTTC.

The chain is built from TRBV7-8 and TRBJ1-2; D uncertain. Germline V CDR1 and CDR2: SGHVS, FQNEAQ. V was trimmed by 1 base and J by 8 bases, leaving 14 bases between them. CDR3 length equals 14 residues. CDR3 amino acids: CASSLGPGMEGYTF. The CDR3 DNA sequence: TGTGCCAGCAGCTTAGGGCCGGGGATGGAGGGCTACACCTTC.

The chain links TRBV7-2 to TRBJ1-2; D unresolved. Per germline, CDR1 SGHTA and CDR2 FQGNSA. The V and J ends lost 5 bases and 3 bases respectively, with 7 bases between them. This CDR3 is built from 12 residues. CDR3 in amino acids: CASSPRYYGYTF. Here the CDR3 DNA reads TGTGCCAGCAGCCCCCGATACTATGGCTACACCTTC.

The J gene is TRBJ2-1, the V gene TRBV27; D gene uncertain. The CDR3 runs to 9 residues. Trimming removed 8 bases from V and 6 bases from J, with 2 bases in between. Germline assignment: CDR1 MNHEY and CDR2 SMNVEV (reference sequence). This chain's CDR3 is CASRNEQFF. CDR3 bases: TGTGCCAGCCGCAATGAGCAGTTCTTC.

The J gene is TRBJ1-1, the V gene TRBV7-6; TRBD1 might be the D (5 bases). The CDR3 totals 14 residues. Germline lookup yields CDR1 SGHVS and CDR2 FNYEAQ. Deletions cut 8 bases from V and 8 bases from J, with 21 bases between. CDR3 coding DNA: TGTGCCAGCGCTCCCCGGGACCTACCTATGGAAGCTTTCTTT. Translation: CASAPRDLPMEAFF. The complete variable domain, with remaining parts taken from reference TRBV7-6 and TRBJ1-1, reads GAGVSQSPRYKVTKRGQDVALRCDPISGHVSLYWYRQALGQGPEFLTYFNYEAQQDKSGLPNDRFSAERPEGSISTLTIQRTEQRDSAMYRCASAPRDLPMEAFFGQGTRLTVV.

This chain joins TRBV11-2 and TRBJ1-1; 9 positions agree with TRBD1. The germline V gene encodes CDR1 SGHAT and CDR2 FQNNGV. The CDR3 extends over 16 amino acids. V lost 2 bases, J lost 1 base, and 5 bases stayed unmatched. This CDR3 reads CASSLLRGQGNTEAFF. For the CDR3, the DNA is TGTGCCAGCAGCTTATTAAGGGGACAGGGGAACACTGAAGCTTTCTTT.

The V and J genes are TRBV7-2 and TRBJ1-1; D is undetermined. The CDR3 totals 13 residues. Trimming took 1 base from V and 3 from J, leaving 6 bases between them. Per the germline V gene, CDR1 is SGHTA and CDR2 is FQGNSA. CDR3 DNA: TGTGCCAGCAGCTTAGGATTGGACACTGAAGCTTTCTTT. Protein sequence: CASSLGLDTEAFF.

The chain recombines TRBV5-4 with TRBJ2-1; weak D call: TRBD1 (5 bases). Germline V lookup: CDR1 SGHNT, CDR2 YYREEE (reference sequence). CDR3 size: 15 residues. Trimming removed 4 bases from V and 0 bases from J, with 11 bases in between. The CDR3 bases are TGTGCCAGCAGCCCAGGGCAGGTCTCCTACAATGAGCAGTTCTTC. It translates to CASSPGQVSYNEQFF.

The table lists this clone with a few counts. The CDR3 is CAIKQGRTSEAFF. For the CDR3, the DNA is TGTGCCATCAAACAGGGACGAACTTCTGAAGCTTTCTTT. The J gene is TRBJ1-1, the V gene TRBV10-3, with D tentatively TRBD1 (6 bases). The CDR3 runs to 13 residues. The germline CDR1 and CDR2 sequences are ENHRY and SYGVKD. The germline V and J ends were trimmed by 7 bases and 6 bases, with 15 bases remaining between them.

This chain joins TRBV5-1 and TRBJ1-4; 8 bases align to TRBD1. The CDR3 sequence is 13 residues long. Germline CDR1 is SGHRS and CDR2 is YFSETQ. V was pared by 7 bases and J by 3 bases, with 2 bases of the junction left unmatched. This CDR3 is CASQGASNEKLFF. The CDR3 DNA is TGCGCCAGCCAGGGGGCTTCTAATGAAAAACTGTTTTTT. Variable domain in full (rest from reference TRBV5-1 and TRBJ1-4): KAGVTQTPRYLIKTRGQQVTLSCSPISGHRSVSWYQQTPGQGLQFLFEYFSETQRNKGNFPGRFSGRQFSNSRSEMNVSTLELGDSALYLCASQGASNEKLFFGSGTQLSVL.

The chain combines TRBV5-4 with TRBJ1-2; unclear D gene. From germline, CDR1 is SGHNT and CDR2 YYREEE (reference sequence). CDR3 size: 12 residues. V was trimmed by 0 bases and J by 9 bases, leaving 9 bases between them. The CDR3 DNA reads as TGTGCCAGCAGCTTGGCAGACTACCGCTACACCTTC. Translating it yields CASSLADYRYTF.

V is TRBV5-1 and J is TRBJ2-7; 7 bases match TRBD2. This CDR3 contains 15 residues. CDR1 is SGHRS, CDR2 YFSETQ, per germline. V trimming: 0 bases; J trimming: 5 bases; junction bases outside the gene matches: 8. CDR3 DNA: TGCGCCAGCAGCTTGGCAGGGAGGGGATTCGACGAGCAGTACTTC. Its translation: CASSLAGRGFDEQYF.

V is TRBV28 and J is TRBJ2-4; maybe TRBD1 (6 bases). The length of the CDR3 is 11 residues. Germline V gene data show CDR1 as MDHEN and CDR2 as SYDVKM. V was cut by 2 bases and J by 14 bases, with 10 bases left in between. CDR3 DNA sequence: TGTGCCAGCAGTTTAGACCGGACAGAGTACTTC. Amino acid sequence: CASSLDRTEYF. The full variable domain, its missing parts supplied by reference TRBV28 and TRBJ2-4, is DVKVTQSSRYLVKRTGEKVFLECVQDMDHENMFWYRQDPGLGLRLIYFSYDVKMKEKGDIPEGYSVSREKKERFSLILESASTNQTSMYLCASSLDRTEYFGAGTRLSVL.

This rearrangement joins TRBV29-1 to TRBJ2-5; 10 bases agree with TRBD2. The CDR3 length is 12 residues. The germline V gene has CDR1 SQVTM and CDR2 ANQGSEA. The CDR3 region has the DNA TGCACCACTTGGACTAGCGGAGAGACCCAGTACTTC. Residues: CTTWTSGETQYF.

The chain employs TRBV7-3 and TRBJ2-1; D gene uncertain. CDR1 is SGHTA, CDR2 FQGTGA, per germline. This CDR3 has 14 residues. Between the trimmed V and J ends, which lost 2 bases and 6 bases, there was a span of 11 bases. CDR3 sequence (DNA): TGTGCCAGCAGCTTACAAGCCCGAACCAATGAGCAGTTCTTC. It translates to CASSLQARTNEQFF.

The rearrangement joins TRBV6-5 to TRBJ1-1; no clear D. Germline V gene data show CDR1 as MNHEY and CDR2 as SVGAGI. CDR3 length: 12 residues. Trimming cost V 6 bases and J 3 bases, with 8 bases left between them. CDR3 amino acids: CASSRVDTEAFF. DNA for the CDR3: TGTGCCAGCAGCCGGGTGGACACTGAAGCTTTCTTT.

The chain has TRBV7-3 and TRBJ2-1; D is ambiguous. The germline gives CDR1 SGHTA, CDR2 FQGTGA. The V end lost 1 base, the J end lost 3 bases, and 19 bases lay between the germline ends. CDR3 length: 18 residues. The CDR3 DNA reads as TGTGCCAGCAGCTTAAAGGCCGTTGACGCAGGAAACTACAATGAGCAGTTCTTC. Protein: CASSLKAVDAGNYNEQFF.

The rearrangement joins TRBV30 to TRBJ1-5; 9 bases map to TRBD1. The CDR3 spans 18 residues. In germline, CDR1 is GTSNPN, CDR2 SVGIG (reference sequence). Trimming cost V 0 bases and J 0 bases; bases outside gene matches: 9. The CDR3 DNA reads as TGTGCCTGGAGTGTTTCGGGACAGGGTTCTCTTAGCAATCAGCCCCAGCATTTT. As protein: CAWSVSGQGSLSNQPQHF.

This chain joins TRBV7-9 and TRBJ2-1; 11 bases agree with TRBD2. Germline V gene lookup returns CDR1 SEHNR and CDR2 FQNEAQ (reference sequence). The CDR3 is made up of 15 amino acids. Unmatched junction bases numbered 3, after V lost 5 bases and J lost 3 bases. The CDR3 sequence: CASSPLAGVYNEQFF. The DNA for the CDR3 is TGTGCCAGCAGCCCACTAGCGGGGGTCTACAATGAGCAGTTCTTC.

V is TRBV27 and J is TRBJ2-5; unclear D gene. V dropped 5 bases and J dropped 7 bases, with 17 bases sitting between them. Germline assignment: CDR1 MNHEY and CDR2 SMNVEV (reference sequence). CDR3 length: 14 residues. The CDR3 bases are TGTGCCAGCAGTCAGACCGACGGTTCAGGGACCCAGTACTTC. Its translation is CASSQTDGSGTQYF.

The J gene is TRBJ1-4, the V gene TRBV9; TRBD1 agrees at 9 bases. Germline lookup yields CDR1 SGDLS and CDR2 YYNGEE. The CDR3 has 14 amino acids. Trimming took 0 bases from V and 7 from J; bases not matched to a gene: 1. CDR3 nucleotide sequence: TGTGCCAGCAGCGTAGGACAGGGGGGTGAAAAACTGTTTTTT. As protein: CASSVGQGGEKLFF.

This chain connects TRBV11-2 to TRBJ2-2; the D gene is possibly TRBD2 (6 bases). Trimming left V 2 bases short and J 7 bases short, with 20 bases between. The CDR3 consists of 17 residues. Germline lookup yields CDR1 SGHAT and CDR2 FQNNGV. CDR3 region: CASSLFSGITGIGELFF. DNA for the CDR3: TGTGCCAGCAGCTTATTTAGCGGCATTACGGGTATCGGGGAGCTGTTTTTT.

This clone was seen once. The chain links TRBV4-1 to TRBJ2-6; weak D call: TRBD1 (6 bases). The CDR3 consists of 19 residues. CDR1 is MGHRA, CDR2 YSYEKL, per germline. Trimming left V 1 base short and J 0 bases short, with 16 bases between. The CDR3 here is CASSQATDLRGSGANVLTF. The CDR3 DNA reads TGCGCCAGCAGCCAAGCGACAGACCTCAGGGGCTCTGGGGCCAACGTCCTGACTTTC.

This chain uses TRBV7-2 with TRBJ2-7; D not resolved. Trimming cost V 3 bases and J 7 bases, with 13 bases left between them. The CDR3 runs to 13 residues. Germline assignment: CDR1 SGHTA and CDR2 FQGNSA. The CDR3, as DNA: TGTGCCAGCAGCTTGATGGGGTACGGAGAGCAGTACTTC. Translated: CASSLMGYGEQYF.